These 26 T cell receptor beta chains share one sample of origin, sequenced in a study of T cells in women clearing cervical HPV infection. Clones were read by immunoSEQ multiplex PCR, and TCRdb kept only the in-frame ones, dropping some. This sample lists 36,000 or so clones; its ten largest clones have roughly 3.5%. The specimen sequenced was blood buffy coat. All receptors come from a woman aged 18-69 years with a cervical HPV16 infection that either progressed to CIN3+ or cleared (not recorded which).

A word on this clone: The read ends 3 residues early relative to the CDR3; the germline J gene fills the gap. The V gene is TRBV18, the J gene TRBJ2-7; 8 bases agree with TRBD1. Germline-derived CDR1 and CDR2 are KGHSH and LQKENI. The CDR3 is made up of 14 amino acids. J gave up 3 bases and V 6 bases, and 7 bases lay outside the gene matches. The CDR3 loop is CASSKGQANYEQYF. The part of the CDR3 DNA that was read is TGTGCCAGCTCGAAGGGACAGGCTAACTACGAG.

The CDR3 sequence is CASSFGQNYGYTF. The DNA read from the CDR3 is TGCGCCAGCAGCTTCGGACAGAACTATGGC. This chain uses TRBV5-1 with TRBJ1-2; D is perhaps TRBD1 (6 bases). The sequence runs out 3 residues before the end of the CDR3; the remainder is reconstructed from the germline J gene. From germline, CDR1 is SGHRS and CDR2 YFSETQ. V was cut by 2 bases and J by 2 bases, with 7 bases left in between. The CDR3 is 13 residues long. Complete variable domain (other parts from reference TRBV5-1 and TRBJ1-2): KAGVTQTPRYLIKTRGQQVTLSCSPISGHRSVSWYQQTPGQGLQFLFEYFSETQRNKGNFPGRFSGRQFSNSRSEMNVSTLELGDSALYLCASSFGQNYGYTFGSGTRLTVV.

The CDR3 DNA, read in part, is TGTGCCAGTAGGAGAACAGGGGGGGGCTCTGGGGCCAACGTC. Translating gives CASRRTGGGSGANV. The CDR3 reads in full as CASRRTGGGSGANVLTF. This chain joins TRBV19 and TRBJ2-6, with D perhaps matching TRBD1 (8 bases). Read data end 3 residues before the CDR3 end; the end is taken from the germline J gene. Germline lookup yields CDR1 LNHDA and CDR2 SQIVND (reference sequence). V lost 6 bases, J lost 0 bases, and 15 bases lay in between. This CDR3 has 17 amino acids.

As regards this clone: The read ends 3 residues early relative to the CDR3; the germline J gene fills the gap. This chain links TRBV11-2 with TRBJ2-1; TRBD2 is a possible D gene (5 bases). Germline V gene data show CDR1 as SGHAT and CDR2 as FQNNGV. The CDR3 is 14 amino acids. V was cut by 7 bases and J by 7 bases, with 17 bases left in between. CDR3 sequence: CASILGRGGNEQFF. The sequenced part of the CDR3 DNA is TGTGCCAGCATCCTAGGACGGGGTGGGAATGAG.

With respect to this clone: The read gets to within 3 residues of the CDR3 end, and the germline J gene fills in the rest. The rearrangement joins TRBV20-1 to TRBJ2-7, with 9 nucleotides matching TRBD2. After removal of 1 base from V and 2 bases from J, the junction contained 3 bases not matched to a gene. The CDR3 covers 14 residues. Germline lookup yields CDR1 DFQATT and CDR2 SNEGSKA (reference sequence). The CDR3 loop is CSARASGKTYEQYF. Partial CDR3 DNA: TGCAGTGCTAGAGCTAGCGGGAAAACCTACGAG.

The DNA read from the CDR3 is TGTGCTAGTGGTTTGGCCGCGGGTAGCAACTATGGC. This gives the protein CASGLAAGSNYG. The entire CDR3 is CASGLAAGSNYGYTF. V gene TRBV12-5 combines with J gene TRBJ1-2; no clear D gene. The read gets to within 3 residues of the CDR3 end, and the germline J gene fills in the rest. CDR3 length: 15 amino acids. The V end was cut by 1 base, the J end by 2 bases, with 11 bases between. CDR1 is LGHNT and CDR2 is FRNRAP in the germline V gene.

As for this clone: The read terminates 3 residues before the CDR3 end, so the remaining end is supplied by the germline J gene. This sequence joins TRBV12-3 or TRBV12-4 and TRBJ2-5; D gene ambiguous. Trimming left V 5 bases short and J 7 bases short, with 14 bases between. The CDR3 is 13 amino acids. The sequenced CDR3 bases are TGTGCCAGCAGTATGCCCCCCACTTCGACC. Translated, it gives CASSMPPTST. The whole CDR3 sequence is CASSMPPTSTQYF.

With respect to this clone: Its ends do not fully match the called genes, so a read error is possible. The read ends 3 residues shy of where the CDR3 ends; the end is completed using the germline J gene. V usage is TRBV7-7 and J usage is TRBJ2-5, with D tentatively TRBD2 (5 bases). The CDR3 length is 15 residues. Per germline, CDR1 SSHAT and CDR2 FNYEAQ (reference sequence). The CDR3 loop reads CASSSRLSSEETQYF. CDR3 DNA (partial): TGTGCTAGCAGCTCCAGACTAAGTTCCGAAGAGACC.

Details on this clone: The CDR3 end falls 3 residues outside the read, so it is completed with the germline J gene. This chain links TRBV5-6 with TRBJ2-7; the D is unclear. V was pared by 4 bases and J by 1 base, with 15 bases between. Germline V gene lookup returns CDR1 SGHDT and CDR2 YYEEEE. The CDR3 totals 15 residues. The DNA read from the CDR3 is TGTGCCAGCAGCGAACCTGCGGCGAGATCCTACGAG. Protein sequence: CASSEPAARSYE. The entire CDR3 is CASSEPAARSYEQYF.

As regards this clone: The read is 3 residues too short to cover the CDR3 end, so that end is filled in from the germline J gene. The genes are TRBV6-2 or TRBV6-3 and TRBJ2-6, with a possible D match to TRBD1 (6 bases). Germline CDR1 and CDR2: MNHEY and SVGEGT. CDR3 size: 16 residues. V lost 6 bases and J lost 0, with 12 bases in between. The sequenced CDR3 bases are TGTGCCAGCAGCAACACAGGGAGCTCTGGGGCCAACGTC. This sequence encodes CASSNTGSSGANV. The whole CDR3 sequence reads CASSNTGSSGANVLTF.

Remarks on this clone: The read ends 3 residues before the CDR3 terminus; that terminus is restored from the germline J gene. The chain combines TRBV7-2 with TRBJ1-5; D is perhaps TRBD1 (5 bases). Germline assignment: CDR1 SGHTA and CDR2 FQGNSA. The length of the CDR3 is 15 residues. The V gene lost 6 bases and the J gene lost 2 bases, with 14 bases spanning the gap. The chain's CDR3 is CASSFGSGGNQPQHF. The part of the CDR3 DNA that was read is TGTGCCAGCAGTTTTGGGTCGGGGGGCAATCAGCCC.

As for this clone: Read data end 3 residues before the CDR3 end; the end is taken from the germline J gene. V and J are TRBV2 and TRBJ2-5; D is possibly TRBD2 (6 bases). The CDR3 totals 14 residues. Germline V gene sequence: CDR1 SNHLY, CDR2 FYNNEI. The V end lost 6 bases, the J end lost 5 bases, and 16 bases lay between the germline ends. The sequenced part of the CDR3 DNA is TGTGCCAGCAGCGACCGGGGAGGTGCGGAGACC. It specifies CASSDRGGAET. The complete CDR3 sequence is CASSDRGGAETQYF.

Comments on this clone: One end of the junction is discordant with germline, which a read error may explain. The read ends 3 residues shy of where the CDR3 ends; the end is completed using the germline J gene. This chain connects TRBV4-2 to TRBJ2-7; 7 bases match TRBD1. This CDR3 is built from 14 residues. Germline CDR1 reads LGHNA; CDR2 reads YNFKEQ. CDR3 loop: CASSQERGLYEQYF. The CDR3 DNA, read in part, is TGCGCCAGCAGCCAAGAGAGGGGGCTTTACGAG.

Details on this clone: Sequencing ends 3 residues short of the CDR3 end; the germline J gene provides the rest. This chain uses TRBV5-1 with TRBJ2-7; D not certain. CDR1 is SGHRS, CDR2 YFSETQ, per germline. The CDR3 contains 14 residues. Trimming cost V 6 bases and J 2 bases, with 15 bases left between them. The sequenced part of the CDR3 DNA is TGCGCCAGCACCCGCGGCCCGGATACCTACGAG. It yields the protein CASTRGPDTYE. The entire CDR3 is CASTRGPDTYEQYF.

Concerning this clone itself: The DNA ends 3 residues before the CDR3 does, and the rest of the CDR3 is filled in from the germline J gene. This chain joins TRBV15 and TRBJ2-1; no definite D call. Per germline, CDR1 LNHNV and CDR2 YYDKDF (reference sequence). The germline V and J ends were trimmed by 6 bases and 4 bases, with 7 bases remaining between them. This CDR3 region has 12 residues. The chain's CDR3 is CATRSLYNEQFF. The CDR3 bases that were read are TGTGCCACCAGGAGCCTTTACAATGAG.

Points on this clone: An end of the junction does not agree with germline; a read error may underlie this. The read halts 3 residues ahead of the CDR3 end, with the missing end drawn from the germline J gene. The chain recombines TRBV4-2 with TRBJ2-1, with TRBD2 identical over 10 bases. CDR1 is LGHNA, CDR2 YNFKEQ, per germline. The CDR3 length is 15 residues. The CDR3 bases that were read are TGCGCCAGCAGCCGGCTCACCGGGACTAGCGATGAG. Its translation: CASSRLTGTSDE. In full, the CDR3 reads CASSRLTGTSDEQFF.

Comment on this clone: The read terminates 3 residues before the CDR3 end, so the remaining end is supplied by the germline J gene. The gene calls are TRBV7-9 and TRBJ1-2; D ambiguous. CDR3 length: 14 amino acids. CDR1 SEHNR and CDR2 FQNEAQ come from the germline V gene (reference sequence). Partial CDR3 DNA: TGTGCCAGCAGCCCTGACTGGGCGGGAGAAGGC. This gives the protein CASSPDWAGEG. The whole CDR3 reads CASSPDWAGEGYTF.

CDR3: CASSHIDTNTGELFF. Incomplete CDR3 DNA: TGTGCCAGCAGCCATATCGACACGAACACCGGGGAG. This chain connects TRBV11-1 to TRBJ2-2; D unresolved. The sequenced fragment ends 3 residues before the CDR3 boundary, so the rest is inferred from the germline J gene. The germline V gene has CDR1 SGHAT and CDR2 FQDESV (reference sequence). The CDR3 covers 15 residues. The germline V and J ends were trimmed by 5 bases and 0 bases, with 10 bases remaining between them.

In the case of this clone: The read halts 3 residues ahead of the CDR3 end, with the missing end drawn from the germline J gene. This sequence joins TRBV29-1 and TRBJ2-7; 11 bases match TRBD1. Germline CDR1 SQVTM, CDR2 ANQGSEA. J was trimmed by 3 bases and V by 7 bases; bases with no gene match: 11. This CDR3 is 15 amino acids long. The part of the CDR3 DNA that was read is TGCAGCGCCGGCGCCCGGGACAGGGGGATCTACGAG. It translates to CSAGARDRGIYE. The whole CDR3 region reads CSAGARDRGIYEQYF.

On this clone itself: The CDR3 end is not reached by the read, which stops 3 residues before it; the germline J gene fills it in. The rearrangement uses TRBV28 and TRBJ1-5, with 7 bases identical to TRBD1. Per the germline V gene, CDR1 is MDHEN and CDR2 is SYDVKM. This CDR3 is built from 15 residues. V lost 4 bases and J lost 6; bases outside the gene matches: 9. Here the CDR3 reads CASSWGQGDSQPQHF. CDR3 bases read: TGTGCCAGCAGTTGGGGGCAGGGGGACAGTCAGCCC.

As concerns this clone: The sequenced fragment ends 3 residues before the CDR3 boundary, so the rest is inferred from the germline J gene. The chain couples TRBV2 to TRBJ1-2; 7 nucleotides agree with TRBD1. This CDR3 spans 15 amino acids. Germline V CDR1 and CDR2: SNHLY, FYNNEI. CDR3 loop: CASSEGLVTGKGYTF. The CDR3 DNA, read in part, is TGTGCCAGCAGTGAAGGGTTGGTGACAGGGAAGGGC.

As to this clone: The read gets to within 3 residues of the CDR3 end, and the germline J gene fills in the rest. The V and J genes are TRBV19 and TRBJ2-7, with D possibly being TRBD1 (6 bases). Trimming stripped 1 base from V and 6 bases from J, with 10 bases between. The germline V gene has CDR1 LNHDA and CDR2 SQIVND (reference sequence). The CDR3 loop spans 13 amino acids. The CDR3 sequence is CASSIATGTEQYF. The sequenced CDR3 bases are TGTGCCAGTAGTATAGCCACAGGGACCGAG.

On this clone: Its ends do not fully match the called genes, so a read error is possible. Read data end 3 residues before the CDR3 end; the end is taken from the germline J gene. J is TRBJ2-1 and V is TRBV4-2; 9 bases align to TRBD2. From germline, CDR1 is LGHNA and CDR2 YNFKEQ. This CDR3 is 17 amino acids long. CDR3 sequence: CASSQEAPSGTYNEQFF. The covered CDR3 bases are TGCGCCAGCAGCCAAGAGGCGCCTAGCGGGACCTACAATGAG.

As for this clone: With the read ending 3 residues before the CDR3 end, the germline J gene is used to fill in that end. The chain couples TRBV19 to TRBJ1-2; D might be TRBD1 (6 bases). V lost 5 bases and J lost 4, with 14 bases in between. CDR3 length: 14 amino acids. Germline assignment: CDR1 LNHDA and CDR2 SQIVND (reference sequence). The CDR3 here is CASSPRTGTYGYTF. The sequenced CDR3 bases are TGTGCCAGTAGTCCAAGAACAGGGACCTATGGC.

As concerns this clone: Read data end 3 residues before the CDR3 end; the end is taken from the germline J gene. The rearrangement links TRBV30 to TRBJ1-5; tentative D call: TRBD1 (5 bases). The ends were cut back, 0 bases at V and 6 bases at J, with 18 bases in the middle. Germline CDR1 GTSNPN, CDR2 SVGIG (reference sequence). There are 16 residues in the CDR3. The part of the CDR3 DNA that was read is TGTGCCTGGAGTGTACGGGGGGATTATGGTGCTCAGCCC. Translating it yields CAWSVRGDYGAQP. In full, the CDR3 is CAWSVRGDYGAQPQHF.

As to this clone: With the read ending 3 residues before the CDR3 end, the germline J gene is used to fill in that end. The V call is TRBV28, the J call TRBJ1-4; weak D call: TRBD1 (6 bases). V lost 6 bases to trimming and J lost 6 bases, with 17 bases between them. The CDR3 consists of 15 residues. Germline lookup yields CDR1 MDHEN and CDR2 SYDVKM. The covered CDR3 bases are TGTGCCAGCAGGGGCTCCAGGGGTCGGTATGAAAAA. This sequence encodes CASRGSRGRYEK. The complete CDR3 reads CASRGSRGRYEKLFF.